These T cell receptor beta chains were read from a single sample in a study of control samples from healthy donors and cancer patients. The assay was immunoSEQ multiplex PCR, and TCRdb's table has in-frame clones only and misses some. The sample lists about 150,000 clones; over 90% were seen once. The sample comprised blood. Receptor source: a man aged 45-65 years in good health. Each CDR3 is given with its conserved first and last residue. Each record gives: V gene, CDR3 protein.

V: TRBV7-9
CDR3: CASSLRDRGPEQYF

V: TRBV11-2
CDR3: CASSRPTGQETQYF

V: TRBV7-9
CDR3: CASSSQSNLNYGYTF

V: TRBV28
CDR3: CASSLAGAEKTQYF

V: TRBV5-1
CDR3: CASSVQGASYEQYF

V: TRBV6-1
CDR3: CASSEAPGVNYGYTF

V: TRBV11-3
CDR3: CASSLDILGEQYF

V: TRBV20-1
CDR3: CSARADTQYF

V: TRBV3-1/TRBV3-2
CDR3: CASSPTSSGNTIYF

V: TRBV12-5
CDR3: CASALDGPYGYTF

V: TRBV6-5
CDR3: CASGYAAGGPYEQYF

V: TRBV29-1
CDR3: CSVDKGTRDTQYF

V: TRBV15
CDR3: CATSRGWGTNTGELFF

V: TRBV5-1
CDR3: CASSQSSYEQYF

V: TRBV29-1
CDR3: CSAEEQGSDTEAFF

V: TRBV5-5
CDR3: CASNLRTQETQYF

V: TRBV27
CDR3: CASGRTSGLNF

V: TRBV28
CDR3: CASISWRSLSYEQYF

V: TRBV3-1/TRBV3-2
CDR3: CASSQAWAAMGETQYF

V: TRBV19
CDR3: CASRLAAYNEQFF

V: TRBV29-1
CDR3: CSVPGGSGANVLTF

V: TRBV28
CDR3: CASSLLRRAGRATEAFF

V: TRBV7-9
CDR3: CASSLIASGSYEQYF

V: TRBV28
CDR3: CASSLSGGLNTEAFF

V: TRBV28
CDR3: CASSRQAGNTEAFF

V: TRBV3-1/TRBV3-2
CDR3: CASSQLRTSGSYEQYF

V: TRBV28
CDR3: CASSRSGTGGRPQHF

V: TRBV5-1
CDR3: CASSLAPLAGSSDTQYF

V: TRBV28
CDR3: CASTKAGRTYEQYF

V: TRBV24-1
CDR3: CATSDPTEYNQPQHF

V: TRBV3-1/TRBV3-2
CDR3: CASSRVEAGGYNEQFF

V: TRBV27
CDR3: CASSLSFGGQGASGNTIYF

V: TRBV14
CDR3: CASSLTGTGDTDTQYF

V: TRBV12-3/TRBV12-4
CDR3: CASSLPGPEGYTF

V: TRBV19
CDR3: CASSTGDGSNQPQHF

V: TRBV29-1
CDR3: CSVGGTVHTGELFF

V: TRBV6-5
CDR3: CASSYSGTSNTEAFF

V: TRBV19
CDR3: CASSVRTTGGGSPLHF

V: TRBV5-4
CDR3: CASSLNRGGYTF

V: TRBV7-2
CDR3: CATDLRVGVSEAFF

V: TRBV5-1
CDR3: CVSSLEYRGPNTGELFF

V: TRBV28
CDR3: CASSSTGHYGYTF

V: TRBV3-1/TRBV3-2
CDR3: CASSQGLNYGYTF

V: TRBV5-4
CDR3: CASSWDTRGPEAFF

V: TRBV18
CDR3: CASSPPDRAGGYTF

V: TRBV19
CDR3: CASSTGGDLNYGSPLHF

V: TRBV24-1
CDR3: CATSGATGYTGELFF

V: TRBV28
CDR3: CASRIGSGTGANVLTF

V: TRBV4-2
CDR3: CASSREVLAKNIQYF

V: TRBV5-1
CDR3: CASSPEENSPLHF

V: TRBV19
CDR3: CASSIAQGYDTGELFF

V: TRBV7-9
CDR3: CASSFRTGGFEKLFF

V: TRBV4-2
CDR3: CASSHGGEQETQYF

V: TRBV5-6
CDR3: CASAYMGQSGGDTQYF

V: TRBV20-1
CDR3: CSASSAVVPYEQYF

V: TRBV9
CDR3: CASSVAGTGWKEQYF

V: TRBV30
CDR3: CAWGRLGERNEQFF

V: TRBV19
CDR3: CASSTGFLKNNEQFF

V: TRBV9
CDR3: CASSVETGTYGYTF

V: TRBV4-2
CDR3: CASSQDEGGTLSYEQYF